The 6 T cell receptor beta chains in this list originate from one sample, sequenced in a study of cytomegalovirus exposure and HLA in healthy donors. The PCR had 60 Vbeta and 13 Jbeta primers. TCRdb keeps only in-frame clones here, not all; method: immunoSEQ multiplex PCR. The sample lists under 150,000 clones, about 81% seen once, with around 6.4% in the top ten. The sample was PBMCs. The source of these receptors is a woman aged 40 to 49 in good health and CMV-seropositive.

The CDR3 loop is CASSLSTGREQYF. The CDR3 region has the DNA TGTGCCAGCAGTTTGTCGACAGGGCGAGAGCAGTACTTC. The V call is TRBV27, the J call TRBJ2-7, with 7 bases aligning to TRBD1. J lost 7 bases, V lost 3 bases, and 6 bases had no gene match. The CDR3 length is 13 residues. Germline V gene data show CDR1 as MNHEY and CDR2 as SMNVEV (reference sequence).

This chain connects TRBV27 to TRBJ2-5; D unclear. The germline V gene has CDR1 MNHEY and CDR2 SMNVEV (reference sequence). The CDR3 consists of 11 residues. Trimming shortened V by 3 bases and J by 4 bases, and 3 bases separated the two germline ends. The CDR3 DNA reads TGTGCCAGCAGTTTCAGAGAGACCCAGTACTTC. As protein: CASSFRETQYF.

There are a few counts of this clone. The chain couples TRBV28 to TRBJ2-5; tentatively, D is TRBD1 (5 bases). Germline V lookup: CDR1 MDHEN, CDR2 SYDVKM. CDR3 length equals 14 residues. Trimming shortened V by 4 bases and J by 2 bases, and 11 bases separated the two germline ends. CDR3 nucleotide sequence: TGTGCCAGCAGTTCGCAGGGAACTCAAGAGACCCAGTACTTC. The encoded protein is CASSSQGTQETQYF.

The rearrangement links TRBV7-9 to TRBJ2-5; D perhaps matches TRBD1 (5 bases). Trimming pared 1 base from V and 2 bases from J, leaving 17 bases between. CDR3 length equals 17 residues. CDR1 is SEHNR, CDR2 FQNEAQ, per germline (reference sequence). In nucleotides, the CDR3 is TGTGCCAGCAGCTTAGTCTCGTCGACAGACGATCAAGAGACCCAGTACTTC. Translated: CASSLVSSTDDQETQYF.

This rearrangement joins TRBV10-3 to TRBJ1-1; 7 bases agree with TRBD1. CDR1 and CDR2 (germline): ENHRY, SYGVKD. The J segment lost 6 bases and the V segment lost 10 bases, leaving 11 bases of the junction unmatched. The CDR3 runs to 13 residues. CDR3 coding DNA: TGTGCCAGCCGACAGGGTTTGGATGCTGAAGCTTTCTTT. Its translation is CASRQGLDAEAFF.

V gene TRBV4-1 combines with J gene TRBJ2-1, with 8 bases that match TRBD2. V lost 1 base to trimming and J lost 5 bases; unmatched junction nucleotides: 7. CDR1 MGHRA and CDR2 YSYEKL come from the germline V gene. This CDR3 region has 16 residues. The CDR3 DNA reads TGCGCCAGCAGCCAAGTAGCGCTAGCGGGTGACAATGAGCAGTTCTTC. Its translation is CASSQVALAGDNEQFF.